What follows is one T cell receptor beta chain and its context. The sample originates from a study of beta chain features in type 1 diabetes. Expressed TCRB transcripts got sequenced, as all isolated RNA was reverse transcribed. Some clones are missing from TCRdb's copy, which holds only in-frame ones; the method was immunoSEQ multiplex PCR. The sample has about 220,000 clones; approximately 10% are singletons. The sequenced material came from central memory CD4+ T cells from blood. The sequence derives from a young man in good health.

For the CDR3, the DNA is TGTGCCAGCAGCCGCTCTTCGAGGGTGGAGACCCAGTACTTC. Its protein is CASSRSSRVETQYF. The chain is built from TRBV2 and TRBJ2-5; the D gene is possibly TRBD2 (5 bases). Germline CDR1 and CDR2: SNHLY and FYNNEI. Trimming removed 6 bases from V and 5 bases from J, with 16 bases in between. This CDR3 region has 14 residues.